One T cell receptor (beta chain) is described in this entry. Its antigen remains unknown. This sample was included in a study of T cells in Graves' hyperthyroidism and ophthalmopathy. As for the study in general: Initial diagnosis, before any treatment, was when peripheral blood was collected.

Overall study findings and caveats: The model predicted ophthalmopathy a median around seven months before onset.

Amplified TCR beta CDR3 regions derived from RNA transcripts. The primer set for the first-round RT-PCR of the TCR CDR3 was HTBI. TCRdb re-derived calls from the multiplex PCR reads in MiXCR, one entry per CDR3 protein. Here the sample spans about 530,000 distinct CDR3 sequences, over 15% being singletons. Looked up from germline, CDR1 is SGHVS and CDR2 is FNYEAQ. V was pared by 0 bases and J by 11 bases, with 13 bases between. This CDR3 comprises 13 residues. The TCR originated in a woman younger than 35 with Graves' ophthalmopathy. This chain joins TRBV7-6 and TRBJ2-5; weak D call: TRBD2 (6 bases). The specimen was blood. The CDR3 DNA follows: TGTGCCAGCAGCTTAGCCCCGGGACTTCTTCAGTACTTC. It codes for CASSLAPGLLQYF.